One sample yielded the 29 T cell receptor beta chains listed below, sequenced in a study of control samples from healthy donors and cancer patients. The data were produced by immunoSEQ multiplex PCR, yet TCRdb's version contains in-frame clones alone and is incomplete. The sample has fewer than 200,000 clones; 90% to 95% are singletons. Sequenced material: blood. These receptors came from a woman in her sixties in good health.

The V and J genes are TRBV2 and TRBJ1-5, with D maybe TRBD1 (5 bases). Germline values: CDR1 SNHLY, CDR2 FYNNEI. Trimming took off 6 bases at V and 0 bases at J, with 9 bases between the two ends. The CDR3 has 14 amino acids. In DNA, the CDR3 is TGTGCCAGCAGGGGAGGGACTAGCAATCAGCCCCAGCATTTT. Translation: CASRGGTSNQPQHF.

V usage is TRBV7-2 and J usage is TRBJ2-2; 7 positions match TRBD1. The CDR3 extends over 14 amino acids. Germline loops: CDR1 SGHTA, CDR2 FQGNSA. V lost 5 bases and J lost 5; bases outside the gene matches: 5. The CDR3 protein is CASSASRGTGELFF. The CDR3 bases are TGTGCCAGCAGCGCTTCCAGGGGGACCGGGGAGCTGTTTTTT.

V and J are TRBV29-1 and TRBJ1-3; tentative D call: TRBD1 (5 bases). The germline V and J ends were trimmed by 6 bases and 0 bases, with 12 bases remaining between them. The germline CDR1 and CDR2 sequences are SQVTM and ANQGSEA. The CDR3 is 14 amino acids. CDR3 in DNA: TGCAGCGTCAAGGGGTCGAGCTCTGGAAACACCATATATTTT. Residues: CSVKGSSSGNTIYF. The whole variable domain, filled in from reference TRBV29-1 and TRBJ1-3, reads SAVISQKPSRDICQRGTSLTIQCQVDSQVTMMFWYRQQPGQSLTLIATANQGSEATYESGFVIDKFPISRPNLTFSTLTVSNMSPEDSSIYLCSVKGSSSGNTIYFGEGSWLTVV.

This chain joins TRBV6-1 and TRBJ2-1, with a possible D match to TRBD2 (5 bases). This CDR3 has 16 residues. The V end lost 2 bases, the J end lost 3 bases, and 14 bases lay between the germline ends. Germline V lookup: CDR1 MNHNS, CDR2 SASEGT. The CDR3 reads CASSELAGPFYNEQFF. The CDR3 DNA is TGTGCCAGCAGTGAACTAGCTGGGCCTTTCTACAATGAGCAGTTCTTC.

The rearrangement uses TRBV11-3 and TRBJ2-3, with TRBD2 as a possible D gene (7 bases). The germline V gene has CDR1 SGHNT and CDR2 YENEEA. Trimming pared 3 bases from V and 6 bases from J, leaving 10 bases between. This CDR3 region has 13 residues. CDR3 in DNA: TGTGCCAGCAGCTTGGGGGGGCCCGATACGCAGTATTTT. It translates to CASSLGGPDTQYF.

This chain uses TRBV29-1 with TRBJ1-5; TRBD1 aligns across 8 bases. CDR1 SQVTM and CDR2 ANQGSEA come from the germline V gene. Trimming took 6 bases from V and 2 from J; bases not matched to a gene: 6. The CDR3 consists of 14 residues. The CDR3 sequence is CSVQDRVGNQPQHF. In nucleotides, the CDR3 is TGCAGCGTCCAGGACAGGGTTGGCAATCAGCCCCAGCATTTT. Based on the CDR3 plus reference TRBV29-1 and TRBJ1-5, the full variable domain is SAVISQKPSRDICQRGTSLTIQCQVDSQVTMMFWYRQQPGQSLTLIATANQGSEATYESGFVIDKFPISRPNLTFSTLTVSNMSPEDSSIYLCSVQDRVGNQPQHFGDGTRLSIL.

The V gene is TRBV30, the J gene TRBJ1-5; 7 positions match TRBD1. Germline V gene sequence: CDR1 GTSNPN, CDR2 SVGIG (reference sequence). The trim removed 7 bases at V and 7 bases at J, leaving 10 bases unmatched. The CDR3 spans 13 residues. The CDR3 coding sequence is TGTGCCTCAAATGACAGGGATGGACAGCCCCAGCATTTT. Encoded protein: CASNDRDGQPQHF.

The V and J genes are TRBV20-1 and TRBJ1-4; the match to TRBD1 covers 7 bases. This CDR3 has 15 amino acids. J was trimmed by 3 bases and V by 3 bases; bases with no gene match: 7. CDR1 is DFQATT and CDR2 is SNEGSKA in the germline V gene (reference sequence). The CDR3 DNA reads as TGCAGTGCTAGTCAAGGGGGCGCGGCTAATGAAAAACTGTTTTTT. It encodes CSASQGGAANEKLFF.

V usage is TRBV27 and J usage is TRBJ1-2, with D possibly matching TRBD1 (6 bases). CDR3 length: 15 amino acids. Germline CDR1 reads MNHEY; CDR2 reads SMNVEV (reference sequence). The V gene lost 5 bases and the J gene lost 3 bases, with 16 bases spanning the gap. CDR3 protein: CASSPHRATHYGYTF. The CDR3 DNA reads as TGTGCCAGCAGTCCGCACAGGGCAACCCACTATGGCTACACCTTC.

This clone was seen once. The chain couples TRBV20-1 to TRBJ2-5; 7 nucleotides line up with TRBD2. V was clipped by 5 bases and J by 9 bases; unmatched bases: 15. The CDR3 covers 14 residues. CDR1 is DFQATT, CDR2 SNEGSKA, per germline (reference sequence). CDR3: CSARGGGPITAQYF. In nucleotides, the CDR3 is TGCAGTGCTCGTGGCGGGGGACCGATAACGGCCCAGTACTTC.

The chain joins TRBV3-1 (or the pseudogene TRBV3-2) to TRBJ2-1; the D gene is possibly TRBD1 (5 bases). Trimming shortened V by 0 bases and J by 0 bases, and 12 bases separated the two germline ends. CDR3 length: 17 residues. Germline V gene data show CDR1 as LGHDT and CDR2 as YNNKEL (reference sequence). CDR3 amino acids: CASSQDLAQGSYNEQFF. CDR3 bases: TGTGCCAGCAGCCAAGATCTCGCGCAGGGCTCCTACAATGAGCAGTTCTTC.

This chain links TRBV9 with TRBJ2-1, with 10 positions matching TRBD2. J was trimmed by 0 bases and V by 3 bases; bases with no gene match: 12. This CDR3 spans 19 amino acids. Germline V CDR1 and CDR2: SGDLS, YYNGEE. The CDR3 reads CASSDSVLAGKSSYNEQFF. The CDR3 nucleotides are TGTGCCAGCAGCGACAGTGTACTAGCGGGGAAGAGCTCCTACAATGAGCAGTTCTTC.

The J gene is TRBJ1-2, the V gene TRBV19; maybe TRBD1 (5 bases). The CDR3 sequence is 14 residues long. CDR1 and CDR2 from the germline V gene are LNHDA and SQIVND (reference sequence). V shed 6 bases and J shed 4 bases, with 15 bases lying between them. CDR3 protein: CASRSRDGPYGYTF. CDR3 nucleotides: TGTGCCAGTAGATCCCGGGACGGACCCTATGGCTACACCTTC.

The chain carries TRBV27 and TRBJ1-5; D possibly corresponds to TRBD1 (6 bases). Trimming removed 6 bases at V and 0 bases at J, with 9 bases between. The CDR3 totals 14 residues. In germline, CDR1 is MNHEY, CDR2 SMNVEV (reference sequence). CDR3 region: CASRTGYSNQPQHF. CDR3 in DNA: TGTGCCAGCAGGACAGGATATAGCAATCAGCCCCAGCATTTT.

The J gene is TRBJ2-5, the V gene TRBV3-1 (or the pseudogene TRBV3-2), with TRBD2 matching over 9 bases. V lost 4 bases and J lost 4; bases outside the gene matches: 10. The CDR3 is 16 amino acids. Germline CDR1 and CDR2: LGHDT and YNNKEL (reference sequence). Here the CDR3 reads CASSPLGRGGRETQYF. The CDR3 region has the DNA TGTGCCAGCAGCCCCCTTGGGCGGGGGGGCCGAGAGACCCAGTACTTC.

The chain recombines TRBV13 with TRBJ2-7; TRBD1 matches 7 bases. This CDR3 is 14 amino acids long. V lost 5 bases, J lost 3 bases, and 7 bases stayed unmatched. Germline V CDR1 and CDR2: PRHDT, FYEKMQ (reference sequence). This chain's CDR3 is CASSQTGTYYEQYF. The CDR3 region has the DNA TGTGCCAGCAGCCAGACAGGGACCTACTACGAGCAGTACTTC.

This CDR3 is CASSPGSQGLDTQYF. CDR3 nucleotide sequence: TGTGCCAGTAGTCCAGGGTCGCAGGGGTTGGATACGCAGTATTTT. The gene calls are TRBV19 and TRBJ2-3; TRBD1 is a possible D gene (6 bases). Germline CDR1 reads LNHDA; CDR2 reads SQIVND (reference sequence). The CDR3 sequence is 15 residues long. With 5 bases removed from V and 6 bases from J, the gap between germline ends came to 18 bases.

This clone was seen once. DNA for the CDR3: TGTGCCAGCAGCTTTCGGGTCGCTGAAGCTTTCTTT. Amino acids: CASSFRVAEAFF. The chain carries TRBV5-6 and TRBJ1-1; D is unclear. Germline V gene lookup returns CDR1 SGHDT and CDR2 YYEEEE. The CDR3 consists of 12 residues. V lost 2 bases to trimming and J lost 6 bases, with 8 bases between them.

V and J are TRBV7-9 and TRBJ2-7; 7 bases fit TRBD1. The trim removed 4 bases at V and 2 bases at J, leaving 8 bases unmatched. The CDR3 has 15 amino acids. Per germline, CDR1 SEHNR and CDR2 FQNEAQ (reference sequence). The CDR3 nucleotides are TGTGCCAGCAGCTATAGTGGGGACAGTCCCTACGAGCAGTACTTC. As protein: CASSYSGDSPYEQYF.

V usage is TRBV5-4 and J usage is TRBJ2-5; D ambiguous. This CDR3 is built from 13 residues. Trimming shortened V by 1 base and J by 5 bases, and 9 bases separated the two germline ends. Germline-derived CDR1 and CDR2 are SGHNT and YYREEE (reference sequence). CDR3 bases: TGTGCCAGCAGCTTGCGGGTCGGGGAGACCCAGTACTTC. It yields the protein CASSLRVGETQYF.

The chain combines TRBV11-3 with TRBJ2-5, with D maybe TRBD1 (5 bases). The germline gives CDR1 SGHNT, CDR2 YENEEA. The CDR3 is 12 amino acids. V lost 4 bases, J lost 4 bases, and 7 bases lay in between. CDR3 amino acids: CASSSGRETQYF. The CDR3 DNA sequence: TGTGCCAGCAGCTCAGGGCGAGAGACCCAGTACTTC.

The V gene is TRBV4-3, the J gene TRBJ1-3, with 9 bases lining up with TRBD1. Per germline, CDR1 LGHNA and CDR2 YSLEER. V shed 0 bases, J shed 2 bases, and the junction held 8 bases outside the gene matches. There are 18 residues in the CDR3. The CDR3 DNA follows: TGCGCCAGCAGCCAAGAGAGGTTCGGGACAGGGACTGGAAACACCATATATTTT. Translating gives CASSQERFGTGTGNTIYF.

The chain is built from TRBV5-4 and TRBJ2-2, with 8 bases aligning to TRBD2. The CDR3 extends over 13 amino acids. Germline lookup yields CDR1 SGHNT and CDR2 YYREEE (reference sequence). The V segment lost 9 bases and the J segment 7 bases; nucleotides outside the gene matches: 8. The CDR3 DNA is TGTGCCATCCCCAGCGGGAGTGGCGGGGAGCTGTTTTTT. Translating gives CAIPSGSGGELFF.

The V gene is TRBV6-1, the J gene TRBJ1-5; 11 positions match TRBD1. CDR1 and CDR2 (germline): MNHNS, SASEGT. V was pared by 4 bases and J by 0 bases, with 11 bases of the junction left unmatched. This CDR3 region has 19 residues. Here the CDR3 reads CASSGRDRGAQYSNQPQHF. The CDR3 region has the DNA TGTGCCAGCAGTGGGCGGGACAGGGGGGCCCAATATAGCAATCAGCCCCAGCATTTT.

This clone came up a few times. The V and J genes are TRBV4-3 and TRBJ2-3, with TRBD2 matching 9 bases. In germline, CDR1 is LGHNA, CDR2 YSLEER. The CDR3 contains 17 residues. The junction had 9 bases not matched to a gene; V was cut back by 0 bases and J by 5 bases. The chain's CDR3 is CASSQELGGGALDTQYF. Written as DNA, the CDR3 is TGCGCCAGCAGCCAAGAATTGGGCGGGGGGGCTCTAGATACGCAGTATTTT.

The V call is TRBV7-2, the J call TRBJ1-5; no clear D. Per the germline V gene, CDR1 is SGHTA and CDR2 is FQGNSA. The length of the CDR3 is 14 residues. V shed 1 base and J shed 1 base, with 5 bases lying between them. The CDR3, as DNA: TGTGCCAGCAGCTTAGGAACGAGCAATCAGCCCCAGCATTTT. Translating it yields CASSLGTSNQPQHF.

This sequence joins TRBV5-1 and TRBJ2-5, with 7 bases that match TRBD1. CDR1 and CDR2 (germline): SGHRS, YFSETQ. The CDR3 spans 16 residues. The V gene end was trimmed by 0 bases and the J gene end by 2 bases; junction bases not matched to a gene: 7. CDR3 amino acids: CASSLALGTAQETQYF. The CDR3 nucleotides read TGCGCCAGCAGCTTGGCCCTGGGGACAGCTCAAGAGACCCAGTACTTC.

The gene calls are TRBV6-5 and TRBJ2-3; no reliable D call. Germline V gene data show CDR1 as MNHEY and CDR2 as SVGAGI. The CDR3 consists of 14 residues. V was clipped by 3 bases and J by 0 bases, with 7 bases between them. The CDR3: CASSYGVSTDTQYF. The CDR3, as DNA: TGTGCCAGCAGTTATGGGGTTAGCACAGATACGCAGTATTTT.

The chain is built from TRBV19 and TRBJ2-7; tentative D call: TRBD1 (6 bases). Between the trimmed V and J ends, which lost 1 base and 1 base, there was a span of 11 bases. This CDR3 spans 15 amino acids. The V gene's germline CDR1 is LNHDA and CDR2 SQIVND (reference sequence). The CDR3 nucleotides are TGTGCCAGTAGTATAGTACAGGGTTTGTCCTACGAGCAGTACTTC. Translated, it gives CASSIVQGLSYEQYF. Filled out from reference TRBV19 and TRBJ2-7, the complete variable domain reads DGGITQSPKYLFRKEGQNVTLSCEQNLNHDAMYWYRQDPGQGLRLIYYSQIVNDFQKGDIAEGYSVSREKKESFPLTVTSAQKNPTAFYLCASSIVQGLSYEQYFGPGTRLTVT.